This TCR beta chain was sequenced in a study of CD8+ T cells in alopecia areata. In this sample, this clone turned up a few times. RNA extraction was followed by reverse transcription into cDNA, which acted as the sequencing template. Only in-frame clones appear in the TCRdb table, and some are missing; sequencing was by immunoSEQ multiplex PCR. The table has approximately 100,000 clones, 55% to 75% seen once. Germline CDR1 SQVTM, CDR2 ANQGSEA. Trimming removed 3 bases from V and 5 bases from J, with 32 bases in between. This CDR3 has 20 amino acids. Regarding treatment: oral pan-JAK inhibitor, 5-10 mg twice daily.

The starting material was CD8+ T cells sorted from blood, obtained between weeks 55 and 65, from a patient treated with tofacitinib. J is TRBJ2-1 and V is TRBV29-1; no definite D call. The receptor was derived from a human donor with alopecia areata. CDR3 in amino acids: CSVEEGRFLGDTIYDNEQFF. In DNA, the CDR3 is TGCAGCGTTGAGGAAGGTAGATTTTTGGGCGACACAATCTACGACAATGAGCAGTTCTTC.